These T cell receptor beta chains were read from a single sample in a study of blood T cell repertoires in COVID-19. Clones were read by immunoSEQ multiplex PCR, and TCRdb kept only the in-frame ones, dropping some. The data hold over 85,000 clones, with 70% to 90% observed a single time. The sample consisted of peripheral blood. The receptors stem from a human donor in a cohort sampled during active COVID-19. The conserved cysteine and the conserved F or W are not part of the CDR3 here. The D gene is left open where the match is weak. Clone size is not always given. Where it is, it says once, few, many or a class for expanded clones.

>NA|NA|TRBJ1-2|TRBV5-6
ASSLGIGRGAYGYT
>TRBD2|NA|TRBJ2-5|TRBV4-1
ASSQGDYETQY
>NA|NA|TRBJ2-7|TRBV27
ASSTRTASSYEQY
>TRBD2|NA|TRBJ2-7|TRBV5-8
ASSLGRGAGSYEQY
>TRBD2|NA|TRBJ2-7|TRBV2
ASSDLETSGIEQY
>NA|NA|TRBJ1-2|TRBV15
ATSRGGVTAAYNYGYT
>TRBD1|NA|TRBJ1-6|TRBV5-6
ASSFGTVNSPLH
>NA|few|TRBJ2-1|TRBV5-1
ASSFSDYNEQF
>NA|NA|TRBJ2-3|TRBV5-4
ASSPGGTHYTDTQY
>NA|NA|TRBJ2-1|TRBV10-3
ATLQTADNEQF
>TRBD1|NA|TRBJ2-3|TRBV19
ASNTGGETDTQY
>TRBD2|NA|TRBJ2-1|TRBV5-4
ASSSSGGAYEQF
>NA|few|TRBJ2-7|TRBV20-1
SARTAYEQY
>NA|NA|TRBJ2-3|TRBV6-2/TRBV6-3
ASSYLGLPTDTQY
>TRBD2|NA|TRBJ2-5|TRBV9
ASSDGTSTPQETQY
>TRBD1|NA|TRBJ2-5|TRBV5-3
ARGPSRDTDRCQETQY
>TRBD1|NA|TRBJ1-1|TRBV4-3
ASSQDWARGPTEAF